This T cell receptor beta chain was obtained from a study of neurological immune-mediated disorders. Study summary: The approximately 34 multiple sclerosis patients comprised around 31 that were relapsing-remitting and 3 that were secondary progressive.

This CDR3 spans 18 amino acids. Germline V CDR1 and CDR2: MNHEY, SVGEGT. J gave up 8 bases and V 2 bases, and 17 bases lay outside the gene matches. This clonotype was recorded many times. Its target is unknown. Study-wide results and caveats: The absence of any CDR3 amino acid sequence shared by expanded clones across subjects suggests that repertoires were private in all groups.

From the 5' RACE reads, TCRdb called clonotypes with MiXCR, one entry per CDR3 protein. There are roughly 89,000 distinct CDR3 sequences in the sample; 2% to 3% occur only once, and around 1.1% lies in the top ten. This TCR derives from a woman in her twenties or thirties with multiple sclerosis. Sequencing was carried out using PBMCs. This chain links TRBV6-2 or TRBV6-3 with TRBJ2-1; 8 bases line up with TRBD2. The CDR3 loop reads CASSYPRLLAEHQDEQFF. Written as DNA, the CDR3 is TGTGCCAGCAGTTACCCTCGCTTACTAGCGGAGCACCAAGATGAGCAGTTCTTC.